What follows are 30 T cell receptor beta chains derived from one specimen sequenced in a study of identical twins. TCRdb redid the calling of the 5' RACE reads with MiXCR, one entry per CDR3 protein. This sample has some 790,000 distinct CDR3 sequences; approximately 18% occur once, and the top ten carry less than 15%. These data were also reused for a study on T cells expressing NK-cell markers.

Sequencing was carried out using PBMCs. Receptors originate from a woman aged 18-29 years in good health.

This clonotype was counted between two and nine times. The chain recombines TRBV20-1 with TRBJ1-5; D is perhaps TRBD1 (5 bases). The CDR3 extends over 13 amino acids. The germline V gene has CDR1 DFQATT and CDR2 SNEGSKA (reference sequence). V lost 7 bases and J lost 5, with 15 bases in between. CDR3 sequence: CSVSGRVDQPQHF. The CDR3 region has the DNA TGCAGTGTTTCGGGCAGGGTCGATCAGCCCCAGCATTTT.

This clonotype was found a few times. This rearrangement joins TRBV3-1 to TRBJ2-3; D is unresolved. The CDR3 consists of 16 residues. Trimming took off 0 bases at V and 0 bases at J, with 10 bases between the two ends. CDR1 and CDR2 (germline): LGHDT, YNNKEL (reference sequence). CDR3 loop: CASSQDSATSTDTQYF. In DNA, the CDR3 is TGTGCCAGCAGCCAAGACTCCGCAACTAGCACAGATACGCAGTATTTT.

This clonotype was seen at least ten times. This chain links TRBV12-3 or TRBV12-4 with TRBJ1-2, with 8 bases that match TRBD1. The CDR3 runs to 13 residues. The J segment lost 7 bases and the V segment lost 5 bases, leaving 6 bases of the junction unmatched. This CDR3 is CASSKQGTGGYTF. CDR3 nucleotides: TGTGCCAGCAGTAAACAGGGGACAGGTGGCTACACCTTC.

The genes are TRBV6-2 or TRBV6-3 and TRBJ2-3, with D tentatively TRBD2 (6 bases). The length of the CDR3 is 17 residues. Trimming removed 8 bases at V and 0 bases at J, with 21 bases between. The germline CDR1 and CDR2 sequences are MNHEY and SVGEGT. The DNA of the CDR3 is TGTGCCAGCGGACGGGACTCAAGGGGATCTAGCACAGATACGCAGTATTTT. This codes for CASGRDSRGSSTDTQYF.

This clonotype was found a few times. The CDR3 region is CASSSRGGQGAAGSGNTIYF. The CDR3 region has the DNA TGTGCCAGCAGCTCCAGAGGGGGACAGGGGGCTGCCGGCTCTGGAAACACCATATATTTT. The chain combines TRBV11-2 with TRBJ1-3; 12 bases agree with TRBD1. This CDR3 contains 20 residues. Germline-derived CDR1 and CDR2 are SGHAT and FQNNGV. V lost 4 bases, J lost 0 bases, and 13 bases stayed unmatched.

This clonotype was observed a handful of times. The CDR3 sequence is CASSGDRGDNSPLHF. CDR3 nucleotide sequence: TGCGCCAGCAGCGGGGACAGGGGGGATAATTCACCCCTCCACTTT. The V gene is TRBV5-1, the J gene TRBJ1-6; TRBD1 aligns across 11 bases. Trimming removed 4 bases from V and 5 bases from J; junction bases left unmatched: 2. The CDR3 extends over 15 amino acids. CDR1 is SGHRS and CDR2 is YFSETQ in the germline V gene.

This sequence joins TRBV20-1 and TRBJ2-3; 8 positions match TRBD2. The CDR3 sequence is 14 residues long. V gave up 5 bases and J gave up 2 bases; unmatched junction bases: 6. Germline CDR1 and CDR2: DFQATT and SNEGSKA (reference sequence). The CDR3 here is CSAQAGAFTDTQYF. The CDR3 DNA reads TGCAGTGCTCAAGCGGGGGCCTTCACAGATACGCAGTATTTT.

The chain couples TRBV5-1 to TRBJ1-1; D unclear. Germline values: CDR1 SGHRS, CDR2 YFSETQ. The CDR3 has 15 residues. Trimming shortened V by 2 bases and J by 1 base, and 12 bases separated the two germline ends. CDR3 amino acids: CASSFTGRTNTEAFF. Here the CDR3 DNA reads TGCGCCAGCAGCTTTACCGGCAGGACGAACACTGAAGCTTTCTTT. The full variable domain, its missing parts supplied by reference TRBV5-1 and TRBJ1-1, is KAGVTQTPRYLIKTRGQQVTLSCSPISGHRSVSWYQQTPGQGLQFLFEYFSETQRNKGNFPGRFSGRQFSNSRSEMNVSTLELGDSALYLCASSFTGRTNTEAFFGQGTRLTVV.

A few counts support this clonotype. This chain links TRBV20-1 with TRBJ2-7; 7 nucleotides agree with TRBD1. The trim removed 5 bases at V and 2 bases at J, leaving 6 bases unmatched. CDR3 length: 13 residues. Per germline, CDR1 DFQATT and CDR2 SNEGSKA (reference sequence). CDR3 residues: CSADRQGAYEQYF. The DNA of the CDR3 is TGCAGTGCTGACCGACAGGGCGCCTACGAGCAGTACTTC.

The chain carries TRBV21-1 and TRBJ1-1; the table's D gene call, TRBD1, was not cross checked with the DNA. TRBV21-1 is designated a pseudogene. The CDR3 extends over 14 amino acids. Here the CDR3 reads CASSKQGGNTEAFF. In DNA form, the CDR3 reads TGTGCCAGCAGCAAGCAGGGGGGGAACACTGAAGCTTTCTTT.

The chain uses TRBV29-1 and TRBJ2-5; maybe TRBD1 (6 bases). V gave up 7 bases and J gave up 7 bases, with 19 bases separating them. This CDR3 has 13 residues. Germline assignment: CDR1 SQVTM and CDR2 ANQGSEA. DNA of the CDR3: TGCAGCGCCCCAACAGGGTCTTACGGGACCCAGTACTTC. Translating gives CSAPTGSYGTQYF.

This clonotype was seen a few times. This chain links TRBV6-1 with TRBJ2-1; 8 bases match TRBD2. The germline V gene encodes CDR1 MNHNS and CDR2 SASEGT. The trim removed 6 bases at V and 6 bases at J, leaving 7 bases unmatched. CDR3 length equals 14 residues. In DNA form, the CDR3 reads TGTGCCAGCAGCCTTAGCGGGGCGGTCAATGAGCAGTTCTTC. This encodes CASSLSGAVNEQFF.

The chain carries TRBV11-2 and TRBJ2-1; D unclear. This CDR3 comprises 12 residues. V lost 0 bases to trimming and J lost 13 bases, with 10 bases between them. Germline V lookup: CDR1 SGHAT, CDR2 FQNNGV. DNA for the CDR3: TGTGCCAGCAGCTTAGATCGGGTTGGCCAGTTCTTC. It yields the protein CASSLDRVGQFF.

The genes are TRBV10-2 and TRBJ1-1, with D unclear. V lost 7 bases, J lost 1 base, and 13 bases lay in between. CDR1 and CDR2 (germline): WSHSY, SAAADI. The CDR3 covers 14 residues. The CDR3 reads CASNKGNANTEAFF. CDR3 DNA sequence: TGCGCCAGCAACAAGGGCAACGCGAACACTGAAGCTTTCTTT.

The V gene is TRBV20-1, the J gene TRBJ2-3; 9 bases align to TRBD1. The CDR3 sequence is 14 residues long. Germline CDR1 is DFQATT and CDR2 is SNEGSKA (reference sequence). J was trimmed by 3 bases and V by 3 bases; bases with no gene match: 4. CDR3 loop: CSARDRGSTDTQYF. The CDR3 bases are TGCAGTGCTAGGGACAGGGGTTCAACAGATACGCAGTATTTT.

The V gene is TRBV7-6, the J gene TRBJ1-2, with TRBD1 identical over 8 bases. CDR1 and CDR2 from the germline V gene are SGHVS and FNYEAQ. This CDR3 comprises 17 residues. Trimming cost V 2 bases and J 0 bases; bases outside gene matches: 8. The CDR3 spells CASSLLGQGVSNYGYTF. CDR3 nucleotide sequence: TGTGCCAGCAGCTTATTAGGACAGGGAGTTTCTAACTATGGCTACACCTTC.

This CDR3 reads CASSQGGGNEQFF. The DNA for the CDR3 is TGTGCCAGCAGCCAAGGGGGGGGGAATGAGCAGTTCTTC. The chain combines TRBV3-1 with TRBJ2-1, with 7 bases matching TRBD2. There are 13 residues in the CDR3. Germline V gives CDR1 LGHDT, CDR2 YNNKEL (reference sequence). The V gene end was trimmed by 1 base and the J gene end by 7 bases; junction bases not matched to a gene: 1.

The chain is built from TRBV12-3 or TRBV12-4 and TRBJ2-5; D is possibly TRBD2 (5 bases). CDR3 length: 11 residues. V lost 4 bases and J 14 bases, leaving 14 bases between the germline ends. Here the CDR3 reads CASSSPRGQYF. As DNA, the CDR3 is TGTGCCAGCAGTTCCCCCAGAGGGCAATACTTC.

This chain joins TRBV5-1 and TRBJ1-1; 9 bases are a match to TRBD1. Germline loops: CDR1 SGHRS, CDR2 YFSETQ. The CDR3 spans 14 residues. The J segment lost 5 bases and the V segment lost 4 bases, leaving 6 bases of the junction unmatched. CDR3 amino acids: CASSTGTGSTEAFF. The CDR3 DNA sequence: TGCGCCAGCAGCACGGGGACAGGGAGTACTGAAGCTTTCTTT.

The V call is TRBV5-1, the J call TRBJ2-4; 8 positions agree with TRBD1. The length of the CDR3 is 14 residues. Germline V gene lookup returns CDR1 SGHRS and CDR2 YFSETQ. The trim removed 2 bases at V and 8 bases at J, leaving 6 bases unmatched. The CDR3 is CASSLQGGDDIQYF. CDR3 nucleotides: TGCGCCAGCAGCTTACAGGGGGGAGACGACATTCAGTACTTC.

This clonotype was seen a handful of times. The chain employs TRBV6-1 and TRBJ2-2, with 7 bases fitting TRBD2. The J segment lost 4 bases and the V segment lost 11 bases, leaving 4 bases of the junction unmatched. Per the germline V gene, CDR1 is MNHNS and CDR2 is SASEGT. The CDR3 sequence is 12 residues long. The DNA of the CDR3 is TGTGCCGGGGAGGGGCTCACCGGGGAGCTGTTTTTT. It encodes CAGEGLTGELFF.

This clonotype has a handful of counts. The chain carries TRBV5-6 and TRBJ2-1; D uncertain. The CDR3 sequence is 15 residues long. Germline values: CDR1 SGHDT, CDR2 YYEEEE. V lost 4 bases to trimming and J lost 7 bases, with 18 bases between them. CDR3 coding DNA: TGTGCCAGCAGCCTCGACTGGGGTCCTTCGAATGAGCAGTTCTTC. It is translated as CASSLDWGPSNEQFF.

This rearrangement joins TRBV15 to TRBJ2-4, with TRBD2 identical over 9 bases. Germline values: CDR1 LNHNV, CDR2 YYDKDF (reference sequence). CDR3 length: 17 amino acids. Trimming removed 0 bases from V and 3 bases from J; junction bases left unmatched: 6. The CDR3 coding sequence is TGTGCCACCAGCAGAGATTGGCGGGAGGGTGGCAAAAACATTCAGTACTTC. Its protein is CATSRDWREGGKNIQYF.

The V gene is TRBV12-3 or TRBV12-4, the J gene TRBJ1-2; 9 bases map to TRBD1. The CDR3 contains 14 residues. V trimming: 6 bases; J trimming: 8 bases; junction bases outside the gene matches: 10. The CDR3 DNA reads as TGTGCCAGCAGCCAGGGCGGGACAGGGCAGGGCTACACCTTC. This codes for CASSQGGTGQGYTF.

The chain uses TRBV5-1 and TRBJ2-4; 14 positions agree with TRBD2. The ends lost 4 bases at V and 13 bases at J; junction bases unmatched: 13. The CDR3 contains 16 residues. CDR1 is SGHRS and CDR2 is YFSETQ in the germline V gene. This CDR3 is CASSIMTSGGANGQYF. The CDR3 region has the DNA TGCGCCAGCAGCATCATGACTAGCGGGGGGGCGAATGGACAGTACTTC.

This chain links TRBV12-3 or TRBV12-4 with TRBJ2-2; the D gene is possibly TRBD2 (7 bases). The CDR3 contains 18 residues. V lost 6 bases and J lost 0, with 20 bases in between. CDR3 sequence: CASSPITGTNANTGELFF. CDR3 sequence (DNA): TGTGCCAGCAGCCCCATAACAGGGACTAACGCGAACACCGGGGAGCTGTTTTTT.

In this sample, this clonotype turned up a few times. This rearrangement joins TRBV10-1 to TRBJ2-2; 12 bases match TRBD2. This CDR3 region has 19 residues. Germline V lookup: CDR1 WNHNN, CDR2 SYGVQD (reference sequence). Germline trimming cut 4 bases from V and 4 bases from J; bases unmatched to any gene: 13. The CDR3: CASSAVGLAGPSPTGELFF. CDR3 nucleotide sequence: TGCGCCAGCAGTGCAGTAGGACTAGCGGGACCCTCCCCCACCGGGGAGCTGTTTTTT.

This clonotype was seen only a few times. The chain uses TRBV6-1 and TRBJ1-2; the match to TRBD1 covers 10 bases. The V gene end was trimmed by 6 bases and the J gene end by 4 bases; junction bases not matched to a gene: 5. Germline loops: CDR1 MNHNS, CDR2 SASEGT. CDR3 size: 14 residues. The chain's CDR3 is CASRPGQGVYGYTF. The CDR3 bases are TGTGCCAGCAGACCAGGACAGGGGGTCTATGGCTACACCTTC.

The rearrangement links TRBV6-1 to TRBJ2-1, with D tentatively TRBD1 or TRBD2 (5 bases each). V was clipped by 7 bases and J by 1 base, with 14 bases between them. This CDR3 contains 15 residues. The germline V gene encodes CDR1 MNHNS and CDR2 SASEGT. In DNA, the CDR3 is TGTGCCAGCACACTCGGGGCCCGTTCCTACAATGAGCAGTTCTTC. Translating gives CASTLGARSYNEQFF.

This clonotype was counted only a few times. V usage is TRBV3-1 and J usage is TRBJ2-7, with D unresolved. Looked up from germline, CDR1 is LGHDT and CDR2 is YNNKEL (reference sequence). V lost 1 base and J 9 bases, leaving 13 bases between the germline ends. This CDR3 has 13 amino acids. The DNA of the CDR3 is TGTGCCAGCAGCCAAGGACCCACCCCTCGGCAGTACTTC. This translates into CASSQGPTPRQYF.